This TCR beta chain was documented in a study of T cells after posttransplantation cyclophosphamide. Findings of the study overall: Recipient CMV seropositivity and CMV reactivation strongly tracked TRB clonality. Later blood repertoires were often dominated by clones from the donor CD8+ memory compartment.

The repertoire was sequenced with immunoSEQ multiplex PCR; TCRdb's copy has only in-frame clones and lacks some. The table shows just over 6,500 clones, with more than 75% occurring only once. The V end lost 4 bases, the J end lost 5 bases, and 15 bases lay between the germline ends. The CDR3 is 14 amino acids. Germline CDR1 is SGHDT and CDR2 is YYEEEE. A marrow graft followed busulfan-fludarabine conditioning, with cyclophosphamide on days +3 and +4. Comments on this clone: What it binds is not known.

The sample consisted of PBMCs, taken after allogeneic stem cell transplant with posttransplant cyclophosphamide. This clonotype originated in a female patient aged 50-59 years who received an allogeneic stem cell transplant from a related donor, was CMV-positive, and had no GVHD. The graft donor may account for some of the T cells. The chain employs TRBV5-6 and TRBJ1-1; tentative D call: TRBD1 (6 bases). The DNA for the CDR3 is TGTGCCAGCAGCAGAGGACGGGGGGCAACTGAAGCTTTCTTT. Its protein product is CASSRGRGATEAFF.